This is a list of T cell receptor beta chains from one sample in a study of control samples from healthy donors and cancer patients. The method was immunoSEQ multiplex PCR; TCRdb's version includes in-frame clones alone and lacks a portion of them. In the table there are 95,000 to 150,000 clones, roughly 86% of which are singletons. The sequenced sample consisted of blood. Receptor source: a man in his 60s in good health. Each CDR3 is given with its conserved first and last residue. The order of the fields is J gene, V gene, CDR3 length, CDR3 protein.

j_gene: TRBJ2-5; v_gene: TRBV5-1; len: 15; CDR3aa: CASSSGLAGVETQYF
j_gene: TRBJ1-2; v_gene: TRBV9; len: 15; CDR3aa: CASSEQQGAQGGYTF
j_gene: TRBJ1-2; v_gene: TRBV5-1; len: 17; CDR3aa: CASSLSGGPMGSYGYTF
j_gene: TRBJ1-5; v_gene: TRBV19; len: 15; CDR3aa: CASSIRTGGNQPQHF
j_gene: TRBJ1-6; v_gene: TRBV4-1; len: 15; CDR3aa: CAPPRDSPHNSPLHF
j_gene: TRBJ2-1; v_gene: TRBV5-6; len: 14; CDR3aa: CASSLGLAGMEQFF
j_gene: TRBJ1-2; v_gene: TRBV4-1; len: 15; CDR3aa: CASSQGPGANYGYTF
j_gene: TRBJ2-3; v_gene: TRBV7-8; len: 15; CDR3aa: CASSLVLAGVDTQYF
j_gene: TRBJ2-5; v_gene: TRBV5-1; len: 17; CDR3aa: CASSPGLAGTQGETQYF
j_gene: TRBJ2-1; v_gene: TRBV18; len: 15; CDR3aa: CASSPRLSYYNEQFF
j_gene: TRBJ1-3; v_gene: TRBV5-4; len: 13; CDR3aa: CASSLTSGNTIYF
j_gene: TRBJ1-1; v_gene: TRBV19; len: 13; CDR3aa: CASRDRGNTEAFF
j_gene: TRBJ1-1; v_gene: TRBV21-1; len: 15; CDR3aa: CASSKLGDRKDEAFF
j_gene: TRBJ1-6; v_gene: TRBV19; len: 16; CDR3aa: CASTPQGRNSNSPLHF
j_gene: TRBJ1-5; v_gene: TRBV10-2; len: 16; CDR3aa: CASGLIKEGEISPQHF
j_gene: TRBJ1-1; v_gene: TRBV11-2; len: 12; CDR3aa: CASSSSRTEAFF
j_gene: TRBJ1-5; v_gene: TRBV7-6; len: 13; CDR3aa: CASSRDRDGTQHF
j_gene: TRBJ2-7; v_gene: TRBV7-2; len: 15; CDR3aa: CASSVQQGNSYEQYF
j_gene: TRBJ2-7; v_gene: TRBV6-5; len: 14; CDR3aa: CASRGGTGVEEQYF
j_gene: TRBJ2-3; v_gene: TRBV7-6; len: 15; CDR3aa: CASSELGSRTDTQYF
j_gene: TRBJ2-2; v_gene: TRBV12-3/TRBV12-4; len: 13; CDR3aa: CASSFANTGELFF
j_gene: TRBJ1-2; v_gene: TRBV9; len: 13; CDR3aa: CASSVVTAPGYTF
j_gene: TRBJ1-5; v_gene: TRBV6-4; len: 16; CDR3aa: CASRGTRNRANQPQHF
j_gene: TRBJ2-7; v_gene: TRBV27; len: 15; CDR3aa: CASSLSNGASYEQYF
j_gene: TRBJ2-7; v_gene: TRBV18; len: 15; CDR3aa: CASSPRVNEGLQQYF
j_gene: TRBJ1-6; v_gene: TRBV7-3; len: 14; CDR3aa: CASSLGTGNSPLHF
j_gene: TRBJ1-6; v_gene: TRBV28; len: 14; CDR3aa: CASSLSLAHIPLHF
j_gene: TRBJ1-1; v_gene: TRBV2; len: 14; CDR3aa: CASRPDRENTEAFF
j_gene: TRBJ1-5; v_gene: TRBV12-3/TRBV12-4; len: 12; CDR3aa: CASSFVSQPQHF
j_gene: TRBJ2-5; v_gene: TRBV7-9; len: 13; CDR3aa: CASSLDFEETQYF